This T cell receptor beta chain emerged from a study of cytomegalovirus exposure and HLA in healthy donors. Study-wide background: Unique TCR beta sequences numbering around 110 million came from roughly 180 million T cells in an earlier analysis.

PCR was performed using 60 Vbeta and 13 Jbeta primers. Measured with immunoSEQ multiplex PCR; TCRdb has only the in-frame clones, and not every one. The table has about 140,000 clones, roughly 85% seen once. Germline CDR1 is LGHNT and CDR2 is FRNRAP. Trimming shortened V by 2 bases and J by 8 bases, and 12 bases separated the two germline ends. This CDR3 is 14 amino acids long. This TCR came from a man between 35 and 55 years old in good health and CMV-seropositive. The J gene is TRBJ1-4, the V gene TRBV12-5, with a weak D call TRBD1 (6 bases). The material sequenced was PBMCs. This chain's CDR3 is CASGLNRVGEKLFF. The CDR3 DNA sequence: TGTGCTAGTGGTTTGAACAGGGTGGGGGAAAAACTGTTTTTT.